Described below is a single T cell receptor (beta chain) sequence and its context. Antigen unknown. A sample-barcoded 5' primer and a J-beta primer mix were used in a second PCR of roughly 7 to 11 cycles. TCRdb used MiXCR to reprocess the 5' RACE reads, holding one entry per CDR3 protein. The sample records 700,000 to 900,000 distinct CDR3 sequences, under 30% being singletons. From germline, CDR1 is SGDLS and CDR2 YYNGEE. The CDR3 is 16 residues long. V lost 0 bases, J lost 1 base, and 6 bases stayed unmatched. This sample stems from a study of blood T cells in healthy people across ages. Study outcomes and limitations: Observed TCR beta diversity per million T cells went down as age went up. This fall followed a roughly linear course with age.

This sample was shared with a second study, whose subject was T cells of mothers and their children. That source reports: Sample barcodes plus 2-4 random nucleotides came from the M1S primer. A slight, non-significant increase in overlap was found for related mother-child pairs relative to unrelated pairs.

The rearrangement links TRBV9 to TRBJ2-5; 7 positions match TRBD2. Sequenced input: blood. This TCR came from a boy aged 5-17 years in good health. The CDR3 protein is CASSVAGGDPQETQYF. CDR3 nucleotides: TGTGCCAGCAGCGTAGCTGGGGGGGACCCCCAAGAGACCCAGTACTTC.